This is a list of T cell receptor beta chains from one sample in a study of blood T cell repertoires in COVID-19. The protocol was immunoSEQ multiplex PCR, while the TCRdb copy is restricted to in-frame clones and leaves out a portion. The sample yields approximately 230,000 clones, 90% to 95% seen once. Sequenced: PBMCs or T cells enriched from blood (not recorded which). The receptors here all came from a woman aged 18-29 years who had recovered from COVID-19. The CDR3 runs from the conserved cysteine through the conserved F or W. The D gene is left open where the match is weak. Clone size appears in some rows only: once, few, many, or a class for an expanded clone.

clone size,J gene,V gene,D gene,CDR3 DNA,CDR3 protein
NA,TRBJ1-2,TRBV7-9,NA,TGTGCCAGCAGCTTTGCAGTTACTAACTATGGCTACACCTTC,CASSFAVTNYGYTF
once,TRBJ2-2,TRBV6-1,NA,TGTGCCAGCAGTGAATCCCCGGCTGGCACTCTAGTCGCCATTTTTTTAAACACCGGGGAGCTGTTTTTT,CASSESPAGTLVAIFLNTGELFF
NA,TRBJ1-5,TRBV28,TRBD1,TGTGCCAGCAGCCCGACAGGGTTGTTCAATCAGCCCCAGCATTTT,CASSPTGLFNQPQHF
NA,TRBJ1-3,TRBV27,NA,TGTGCCAGCAGTCCAGGGTCTGGAAACACCATATATTTT,CASSPGSGNTIYF
NA,TRBJ1-6,TRBV6-5,TRBD1,TGTGCCAGCAGTTACTCGAGGGGGACAGGAGGGTCACCCCTCCACTTT,CASSYSRGTGGSPLHF
NA,TRBJ1-2,TRBV19,TRBD1,TGTGCCAGTAACCACAGGGGGCGGTCCTATGGCTACACCTTC,CASNHRGRSYGYTF
NA,TRBJ1-2,TRBV6-1,NA,TGTGCCAGCAGTGAAAGTGGCAGGGTCTATGGCTACACCTTC,CASSESGRVYGYTF
once,TRBJ1-2,TRBV15,NA,TGTGCCACCAGCAGAGATTATCTAGATGGCTACACCTTC,CATSRDYLDGYTF
NA,TRBJ2-5,TRBV29-1,NA,TGCAGCGTACTAAGACGGCTCCGAGCAGGGGTGGTTGAGACCCAGTACTTC,CSVLRRLRAGVVETQYF
NA,TRBJ1-1,TRBV4-1,NA,TGCGCCAGCAGCCCCCGGGGGGGTGGAGACACTGAAGCTTTCTTT,CASSPRGGGDTEAFF
once,TRBJ2-1,TRBV2,TRBD1,TGTGCCAGCAGTGATCGGACAGGGGGAAAGGATGAGCAGTTCTTC,CASSDRTGGKDEQFF
once,TRBJ2-2,TRBV27,NA,TGTGCCAGCAGTTTATACTCCCGGGGAGACGGGGAGCTGTTTTTT,CASSLYSRGDGELFF
NA,TRBJ1-1,TRBV19,NA,TGTGCCAGTAGTTCGTCAGGGCGGGGTGAAGCTTTCTTT,CASSSSGRGEAFF
NA,TRBJ2-5,TRBV5-1,TRBD1,TGCGCCAGCACCCCGGGAACAGGGGGGGAGACCCAGTACTTC,CASTPGTGGETQYF
NA,TRBJ1-5,TRBV27,NA,TGTGCCAGCAGTTCTGGGCTTGGCAATCAGCCCCAGCATTTT,CASSSGLGNQPQHF
NA,TRBJ2-3,TRBV2,TRBD2,TGTGCCAGCACTAGCGGGGGGTCAACATTCACAGATACGCAGTATTTT,CASTSGGSTFTDTQYF
NA,TRBJ2-2,TRBV19,TRBD2,TGTGCCAGTACCAAGGGACTAGCGGGGAACACCGGGGAGCTGTTTTTT,CASTKGLAGNTGELFF
NA,TRBJ2-1,TRBV23-1,NA,TGCGCCAGCAGTCAATTCGGCATCGGGTGCCGTGAGCAGTTCTTC,CASSQFGIGCREQFF
once,TRBJ2-3,TRBV5-1,TRBD2,TGCGCCAGCAGCTTACTTCTAGCGGGGGGCACAGATACGCAGTATTTT,CASSLLLAGGTDTQYF
NA,TRBJ2-3,TRBV21-1,NA,TGTGCCAGCAGCAAAGGACTAGCGGGGCGCACAGATACGCAGTATTTT,CASSKGLAGRTDTQYF
NA,TRBJ1-1,TRBV4-2,NA,TGTGCCAGCAGCCAAGATCTCAACACTGAAGCTTTCTTT,CASSQDLNTEAFF
NA,TRBJ1-2,TRBV29-1,TRBD1,TGCAGCGTTGGAGGGACAGGGATTAATGGCTACACCTTC,CSVGGTGINGYTF
NA,TRBJ1-2,TRBV19,TRBD1,TGTGCCAGTAGGCCTCAGGGGGGTAACTATGGCTACACCTTC,CASRPQGGNYGYTF
NA,TRBJ2-1,TRBV18,NA,TGTGCCAGCTCACCTACAGGGGGTAGAGGCGGGAGCAATGAGCAGTTCTTC,CASSPTGGRGGSNEQFF
once,TRBJ1-1,TRBV27,NA,TGTGCCAGCAGGTTGGGGCTGGGCACTGAAGCTTTCTTT,CASRLGLGTEAFF
NA,TRBJ1-2,TRBV5-1,TRBD1,TGCGCCAGCAGCTTGGAACCCGGGACAGGGGTCACGAGTTATGGCTACACCTTC,CASSLEPGTGVTSYGYTF
NA,TRBJ2-1,TRBV10-3,TRBD2,TGTGCCACAGCAGGTCGGGAGGGCTCCTACAATGAGCAGTTCTTC,CATAGREGSYNEQFF